The T cell receptor beta chain under discussion was sequenced for a study of blood T cell repertoires in COVID-19. The protocol was immunoSEQ multiplex PCR, while the TCRdb copy is restricted to in-frame clones and leaves out a portion. The sample comprises some 50,000 clones, roughly nine tenths of which are singletons, and around 10% rests with the top ten. Per germline, CDR1 SGHVS and CDR2 FQNEAQ. This CDR3 is built from 16 residues. V gave up 2 bases and J gave up 0 bases, with 11 bases separating them. This TCR derives from a human donor in a cohort sampled during active COVID-19. The V gene is TRBV7-8, the J gene TRBJ1-5; no definite D call. Specimen: peripheral blood. The CDR3 bases are TGTGCCAGCAGCTTATATTCCGGGGATAGCAATCAGCCCCAGCATTTT. Protein product: CASSLYSGDSNQPQHF.